A selection of T cell receptor beta chains follows, all from one sample in a study of OX40 agonist ivuxolimab in advanced cancers. Assay: immunoSEQ multiplex PCR; the TCRdb copy retains only in-frame clones and omits some. Found here are 70,000 to 85,000 clones, roughly 84% of them singletons; the top ten hold approximately 2.1%. The sample was CD4+ or CD8+ T cells sorted from blood, taken in a trial of the OX40 agonist ivuxolimab. These receptors were obtained from an adult with an advanced solid tumor such as melanoma, head and neck, liver or kidney cancer. The CDR3 runs from the conserved cysteine through the conserved F or W. A D gene is named only where the DNA matches it firmly. Some rows have no size entry. The others give once, few or many, or a class for an expanded clone.

J,D,length,V,size,CDR3,DNA
TRBJ2-7,NA,12,TRBV5-1,once,CASMSSDYEQYF,TGCGCCAGCATGAGCTCGGATTACGAGCAGTACTTC
TRBJ1-1,NA,14,TRBV19,NA,CASSIGATAAEAFF,TGTGCCAGTAGTATAGGCGCCACCGCCGCAGAAGCTTTCTTT
TRBJ2-3,NA,14,TRBV4-3,NA,CASSPGAGRDTQYF,TGCGCCAGCAGCCCCGGGGCGGGGAGGGATACGCAGTATTTT
TRBJ1-1,NA,17,TRBV28,NA,CASSPVRGGAMNTEAFF,TGTGCCAGCAGTCCCGTCCGGGGAGGGGCTATGAACACTGAAGCTTTCTTT
TRBJ2-5,TRBD1,15,TRBV6-6,NA,CASSYPGQGQETQYF,TGTGCCAGCAGTTACCCCGGACAGGGTCAAGAGACCCAGTACTTC
TRBJ2-1,TRBD1,15,TRBV18,NA,CASSRPGTGGLEQFF,TGTGCCAGCTCACGTCCCGGGACAGGGGGTTTAGAGCAGTTCTTC
TRBJ1-1,NA,16,TRBV6-5,NA,CASSYIRTYMNTEAFF,TGTGCCAGCAGTTACATTCGGACCTACATGAACACTGAAGCTTTCTTT
TRBJ2-5,TRBD2,15,TRBV2,once,CASSELAGPVETQYF,TGTGCCAGCAGTGAACTAGCGGGACCCGTAGAGACCCAGTACTTC
TRBJ2-7,NA,14,TRBV4-2,few,CASSQGTRSYEQYF,TGTGCCAGCAGCCAAGGAACTAGGTCCTACGAGCAGTACTTC
TRBJ2-1,TRBD2,15,TRBV7-8,once,CASSSGTSGYNEQFF,TGTGCCAGCAGCTCCGGGACTAGCGGTTACAATGAGCAGTTCTTC
TRBJ2-7,NA,12,TRBV14,NA,CASSPSSYEQYF,TGTGCCAGCAGCCCTAGCTCCTACGAGCAGTACTTC
TRBJ1-1,NA,14,TRBV27,NA,CASSLSRMNTEAFF,TGTGCCAGCAGTTTATCAAGGATGAACACTGAAGCTTTCTTT
TRBJ1-5,NA,16,TRBV7-2,NA,CASSSSAQSLNQPQHF,TGTGCCAGCAGCTCCTCGGCGCAGTCTCTCAATCAGCCCCAGCATTTT
TRBJ1-5,NA,15,TRBV2,few,CASSERQNSNQPQHF,TGTGCCAGCAGTGAACGCCAGAATAGCAATCAGCCCCAGCATTTT
TRBJ2-7,TRBD2,19,TRBV28,NA,CASSPGLAGVFGGRYEQYF,TGTGCCAGCAGTCCCGGACTAGCGGGAGTATTTGGTGGGAGGTACGAGCAGTACTTC
TRBJ1-2,NA,14,TRBV5-1,NA,CASSLEGLIGGYTF,TGCGCCAGCAGCTTGGAAGGACTCATCGGCGGCTACACCTTC
TRBJ2-3,NA,17,TRBV10-3,NA,CAIRERGGGASTDTQYF,TGTGCCATCAGGGAGCGTGGTGGGGGGGCCTCCACAGATACGCAGTATTTT
TRBJ1-3,NA,13,TRBV7-3,NA,CASSTSYRNTIYF,TGTGCCAGCAGCACCAGCTATAGAAACACCATATATTTT
TRBJ1-1,TRBD1,16,TRBV19,NA,CASSFGRGLGNTEAFF,TGTGCCAGTAGTTTCGGCAGGGGGCTAGGTAACACTGAAGCTTTCTTT
TRBJ2-1,NA,17,TRBV9,NA,CASSEGGGSSVDNEQFF,TGTGCCAGCAGCGAGGGAGGAGGTTCTAGCGTAGACAATGAGCAGTTCTTC
TRBJ2-2,NA,18,TRBV4-2,NA,CASSPRHRVGMNTGELFF,TGTGCCAGCAGCCCGAGGCACAGGGTGGGTATGAACACCGGGGAGCTGTTTTTT
TRBJ2-5,NA,14,TRBV5-1,NA,CASSLWGVQETQYF,TGCGCCAGCAGCTTGTGGGGGGTCCAAGAGACCCAGTACTTC
TRBJ1-3,NA,16,TRBV4-2,NA,CASSPGVSGSGNTIYF,TGTGCCAGCAGCCCGGGGGTCTCTGGCTCTGGAAACACCATATATTTT
TRBJ2-7,NA,18,TRBV7-2,NA,CASSLVGSRKGSYYEQYF,TGTGCCAGCAGCTTAGTCGGCAGTCGGAAAGGTAGTTACTACGAGCAGTACTTC
TRBJ1-1,NA,13,TRBV7-6,NA,CASSLSENTEAFF,TGTGCCAGCAGCTTATCCGAGAACACTGAAGCTTTCTTT
TRBJ2-7,NA,15,TRBV4-2,NA,CASSHSGTRRYEQYF,TGTGCCAGCAGCCATTCCGGGACAAGAAGGTACGAGCAGTACTTC
TRBJ2-6,NA,19,TRBV18,NA,CASSQVGAGMTSGANVLTF,TGTGCCAGCTCACAGGTCGGAGCAGGGATGACATCTGGGGCCAACGTCCTGACTTTC
TRBJ1-3,NA,14,TRBV2,NA,CASTEGGDRNTIYF,TGTGCCAGCACTGAGGGGGGCGACAGAAACACCATATATTTT
TRBJ2-5,NA,13,TRBV2,NA,CASSEGGPETQYF,TGTGCCAGCAGTGAAGGAGGGCCAGAGACCCAGTACTTC
TRBJ2-1,NA,15,TRBV7-2,NA,CASSQGGGRFNEQFF,TGTGCCAGCAGCCAAGGGGGAGGTCGGTTCAATGAGCAGTTCTTC
TRBJ2-6,TRBD1,16,TRBV5-1,NA,CASSLNRGSGANVLTF,TGCGCCAGCAGCTTGAACAGGGGCTCTGGGGCCAACGTCCTGACTTTC
TRBJ2-3,TRBD1,14,TRBV6-5,NA,CASRRQGDTDTQYF,TGTGCCAGCAGAAGACAGGGGGACACAGATACGCAGTATTTT
TRBJ2-3,NA,17,TRBV4-3,NA,CASSQDLSSGFTDTQYF,TGCGCCAGCAGCCAAGATCTAAGTAGCGGATTCACAGATACGCAGTATTTT
TRBJ2-7,TRBD2,15,TRBV27,NA,CASSLSFGRLFEQYF,TGTGCCAGCAGTTTATCGTTCGGGAGGCTTTTCGAGCAGTACTTC
TRBJ1-2,TRBD1,13,TRBV19,NA,CASRDRGTWGYTF,TGTGCCAGTAGGGACAGGGGAACTTGGGGCTACACCTTC
TRBJ2-2,TRBD1,15,TRBV9,few,CASSKGTGLTGELFF,TGTGCCAGCAGCAAGGGGACAGGGCTCACCGGGGAGCTGTTTTTT
TRBJ1-3,NA,13,TRBV29-1,NA,CSVGGHPGNTIYF,TGCAGCGTAGGGGGACATCCTGGAAACACCATATATTTT
TRBJ1-2,TRBD1,13,TRBV2,NA,CASSKTGSSGYTF,TGTGCCAGCAGTAAGACAGGGAGTAGCGGCTACACCTTC
TRBJ2-3,NA,11,TRBV7-9,NA,CASHRTDTQYF,TGTGCCAGCCACCGCACAGATACGCAGTATTTT
TRBJ2-1,TRBD2,17,TRBV5-1,NA,CASSLNGASGEGNEQFF,TGCGCCAGCAGCTTGAATGGGGCTAGCGGGGAAGGGAATGAGCAGTTCTTC
TRBJ2-7,NA,15,TRBV27,NA,CASSLLASRRYEQYF,TGTGCCAGCAGTTTATTGGCTAGCCGGAGGTACGAGCAGTACTTC
TRBJ2-6,NA,16,TRBV9,NA,CASSAPGTPGANVLTF,TGTGCCAGCAGCGCACCTGGTACCCCGGGGGCCAACGTCCTGACTTTC
TRBJ1-1,NA,16,TRBV5-4,NA,CASSLAGGQVGTEAFF,TGTGCCAGCAGCTTGGCGGGGGGCCAGGTAGGCACTGAAGCTTTCTTT
TRBJ2-1,NA,14,TRBV27,NA,CASSSLAATFEQFF,TGTGCCAGCAGTTCCCTAGCCGCAACGTTTGAGCAGTTCTTC
TRBJ2-3,NA,15,TRBV14,NA,CASSHQQGWSDTQYF,TGTGCCAGCAGCCATCAACAGGGTTGGTCAGATACGCAGTATTTT
TRBJ1-1,TRBD1,14,TRBV10-3,NA,CAISLQGGRDEAFF,TGTGCCATCAGTCTACAGGGGGGGAGGGATGAAGCTTTCTTT
TRBJ1-4,TRBD1,18,TRBV9,NA,CASSVAPVGTKGQEKLFF,TGTGCCAGCAGCGTAGCGCCCGTTGGGACTAAGGGACAGGAAAAACTGTTTTTT
TRBJ2-3,NA,17,TRBV28,NA,CASSPPSADGRTDTQYF,TGTGCCAGCAGCCCACCCAGTGCGGACGGCCGCACAGATACGCAGTATTTT
TRBJ2-7,NA,18,TRBV10-3,NA,CAISAQTRASRPTYEQYF,TGTGCCATCAGTGCGCAGACCCGGGCCTCTCGACCTACCTACGAGCAGTACTTC
TRBJ1-1,NA,11,TRBV10-2,few,CASSGVTEAFF,TGCGCCAGCAGTGGAGTCACTGAAGCTTTCTTT
TRBJ1-2,NA,16,TRBV9,NA,CASSGPRLVGGSGYTF,TGTGCCAGCAGCGGCCCTCGGCTCGTGGGGGGAAGTGGCTACACCTTC